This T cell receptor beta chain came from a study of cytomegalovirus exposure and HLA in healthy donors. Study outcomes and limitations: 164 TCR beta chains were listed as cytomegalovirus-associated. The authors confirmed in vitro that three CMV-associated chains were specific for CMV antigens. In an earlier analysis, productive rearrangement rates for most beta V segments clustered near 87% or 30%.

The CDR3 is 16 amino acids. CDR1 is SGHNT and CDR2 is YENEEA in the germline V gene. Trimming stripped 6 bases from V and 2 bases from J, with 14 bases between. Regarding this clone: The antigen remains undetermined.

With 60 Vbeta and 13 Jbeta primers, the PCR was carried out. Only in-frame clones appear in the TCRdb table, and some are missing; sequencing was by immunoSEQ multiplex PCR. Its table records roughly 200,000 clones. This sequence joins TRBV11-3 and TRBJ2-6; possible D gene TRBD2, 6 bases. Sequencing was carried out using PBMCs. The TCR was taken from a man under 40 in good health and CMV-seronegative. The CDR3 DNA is TGTGCCAGCAGGTACCCCCGGGGGACTGGGGCCAACGTCCTGACTTTC. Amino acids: CASRYPRGTGANVLTF.